Listed below are T cell receptor beta chains from one sample, sequenced in a study of blood T cell dynamics during melanoma immunotherapy. The table came from immunoSEQ multiplex PCR; TCRdb's copy has only in-frame clones and leaves some out. The sample contains approximately 10,000 clones, 85% of which appear only once. This specimen consisted of blood, obtained from a patient treated with checkpoint blockade. These receptors all come from a human donor with melanoma. Both conserved end residues are part of each CDR3. The order of the fields is J gene, V gene, clone size, D gene, CDR3 protein, CDR3 DNA. D genes are given only for firm matches. Clone sizes are given selectively: once, few, many, or a class where the clone is expanded.

TRBJ2-7	TRBV9	NA	TRBD1	CASSEQGQGASEQYF	TGTGCCAGCAGCGAACAGGGACAGGGGGCTTCCGAGCAGTACTTC
TRBJ2-5	TRBV7-2	few	NA	CASSLWASRAGETQYF	TGTGCCAGCAGCTTATGGGCCTCGCGGGCTGGTGAGACCCAGTACTTC
TRBJ2-5	TRBV5-6	NA	NA	CASSLGTLQETQYF	TGTGCCAGCAGCTTGGGGACCTTACAAGAGACCCAGTACTTC
TRBJ2-7	TRBV19	NA	TRBD1	CASSINRDSALAYEQYF	TGTGCCAGTAGTATAAACCGGGACAGTGCTCTTGCCTACGAGCAGTACTTC
TRBJ2-7	TRBV4-3	NA	TRBD1	CASSHVTGTGYGEQYF	TGCGCCAGCAGCCATGTGACCGGGACAGGGTATGGCGAGCAGTACTTC
TRBJ1-3	TRBV15	NA	NA	CATSRERQFGNTIYF	TGTGCCACCAGCAGAGAGAGGCAGTTTGGAAACACCATATATTTT
TRBJ1-2	TRBV6-5	NA	NA	CASSYSETSPSAF	TGTGCCAGCAGTTACTCGGAAACAAGTCCCTCCGCCTTC
TRBJ1-2	TRBV6-1	once	NA	CASSDTLNYGYTF	TGTGCCAGCAGCGATACTCTAAACTATGGCTACACCTTC
TRBJ1-2	TRBV6-6	NA	NA	CASSMQGSRGYTF	TGTGCCAGCAGTATGCAGGGAAGCCGTGGCTACACCTTC
TRBJ2-3	TRBV27	NA	TRBD1	CASSWDRGVGTDTQYF	TGTGCCAGCAGTTGGGACAGGGGAGTTGGCACAGATACGCAGTATTTT
TRBJ2-1	TRBV11-2	NA	TRBD1	CASSLEQGYYNEQFF	TGTGCCAGCAGCTTGGAACAGGGGTACTACAATGAGCAGTTCTTC
TRBJ2-7	TRBV21-1	NA	NA	CASSTPPESNRIHEQYF	TGTGCCAGCAGCACCCCCCCGGAGAGCAATCGGATCCACGAGCAGTACTTC
TRBJ2-1	TRBV30	NA	NA	CAWSVPVAGNEQFF	TGTGCCTGGAGCGTGCCCGTGGCGGGAAATGAGCAGTTCTTC
TRBJ2-5	TRBV4-1	NA	NA	CASSVVSQETQYF	TGCGCCAGCAGCGTGGTGTCACAAGAGACCCAGTACTTC
TRBJ2-2	TRBV6-1	few	TRBD1	CASSERTGDTTGELFF	TGTGCCAGCAGTGAAAGGACAGGGGACACCACCGGGGAGCTGTTTTTT
TRBJ2-2	TRBV12-5	NA	TRBD2	CASGGLAGGGELFF	TGTGCTAGTGGGGGACTAGCGGGTGGCGGGGAGCTGTTTTTT
TRBJ1-1	TRBV7-8	NA	NA	CASSRVAGNTEAFF	TGTGCCAGCAGCCGAGTGGCAGGGAACACTGAAGCTTTCTTT
TRBJ2-2	TRBV2	NA	NA	CASTRYRTNTGELFF	TGTGCCAGCACGCGGTACAGGACGAACACCGGGGAGCTGTTTTTT
TRBJ1-5	TRBV6-1	NA	NA	CASKGPNQPQHF	TGTGCCAGCAAGGGCCCGAATCAGCCCCAGCATTTT
TRBJ1-2	TRBV6-1	NA	NA	CASSEGAGTYGYTF	TGTGCCAGCAGTGAAGGGGCAGGAACCTATGGCTACACCTTC
TRBJ1-5	TRBV2	NA	NA	CASSDRSVRGSNQPQHF	TGTGCCAGCAGTGACAGAAGTGTAAGGGGCAGCAATCAGCCCCAGCATTTT
TRBJ1-6	TRBV30	few	NA	CAWGKILSPLHF	TGTGCCTGGGGAAAGATTCTTTCACCCCTCCACTTT
TRBJ2-6	TRBV7-9	once	NA	CASSGPTYRQSRANVLTF	TGTGCCAGCAGCGGCCCAACATACAGACAAAGTCGGGCCAACGTCCTGACTTTC
TRBJ1-2	TRBV19	NA	NA	CASHPEVGAYGYTF	TGTGCCAGTCATCCCGAGGTAGGGGCCTATGGCTACACCTTC
TRBJ1-2	TRBV30	NA	TRBD1	CAWRSRGRDGYTF	TGTGCCTGGAGATCCAGGGGGCGCGATGGCTACACCTTC
TRBJ2-3	TRBV6-4	few	TRBD2	CASSDAGGPDTQYF	TGTGCCAGCAGTGACGCGGGGGGGCCAGATACGCAGTATTTT
TRBJ2-7	TRBV5-1	NA	TRBD1	CASTKDRGLDEQYF	TGCGCCAGCACCAAAGACAGGGGGCTCGACGAGCAGTACTTC
TRBJ2-7	TRBV12-2	once	NA	CASRRSEPTGRLDEQYF	TGTGCAAGTCGCCGTTCCGAGCCGACAGGGAGGTTGGACGAGCAGTACTTC
TRBJ2-3	TRBV30	NA	NA	CAWSVKGLSTDTQYF	TGTGCCTGGAGTGTGAAGGGGCTCAGCACAGATACGCAGTATTTT
TRBJ2-7	TRBV5-6	NA	NA	CASSLGRVYHEQYF	TGTGCCAGCAGCTTGGGCAGGGTCTACCACGAGCAGTACTTC
TRBJ2-3	TRBV6-1	few	NA	CASSELSITDTQYF	TGTGCCAGCAGTGAATTGTCAATCACAGATACGCAGTATTTT
TRBJ2-7	TRBV7-8	NA	NA	CASSLLNPSYEQYF	TGTGCCAGCAGCCTATTAAATCCGTCCTACGAGCAGTACTTC
TRBJ1-2	TRBV7-2	NA	TRBD1	CASNPQGAAGYTF	TGTGCCAGCAACCCCCAGGGGGCAGCTGGCTACACCTTC
TRBJ2-3	TRBV5-1	NA	TRBD2	CASSSRLAGADTQYF	TGCGCCAGCAGCTCTAGACTAGCGGGGGCAGATACGCAGTATTTT
TRBJ1-6	TRBV6-5	NA	NA	CASSYSKYTLSPLHF	TGTGCCAGCAGTTACTCGAAATATACTCTATCACCCCTCCACTTT
TRBJ1-1	TRBV23-1	NA	TRBD1	CASSLSRGRKTEAFF	TGCGCCAGCAGTCTATCGAGGGGGCGGAAGACTGAAGCTTTCTTT
TRBJ1-5	TRBV19	once	TRBD1	CASRDPTGSSNQPQHF	TGTGCCAGTAGGGATCCGACAGGGTCCAGCAATCAGCCCCAGCATTTT
TRBJ1-1	TRBV29-1	NA	NA	CSVRQLMNTEAFF	TGCAGCGTTAGACAGCTCATGAACACTGAAGCTTTCTTT
TRBJ2-5	TRBV5-1	NA	NA	CASSLFETQYF	TGCGCCAGCAGCTTGTTCGAGACCCAGTACTTC
TRBJ1-4	TRBV6-1	NA	NA	CASSDRGATNEKLFF	TGTGCCAGCAGTGACAGGGGTGCAACTAATGAAAAACTGTTTTTT
TRBJ2-2	TRBV30	NA	TRBD2	CATGRLAGTGELFF	TGTGCCACCGGACGGCTAGCGGGGACCGGGGAGCTGTTTTTT
TRBJ2-1	TRBV5-6	few	NA	CASSLAQGPFNEQFF	TGTGCCAGCAGCTTGGCCCAGGGACCGTTCAATGAGCAGTTCTTC
TRBJ2-1	TRBV30	NA	NA	CAWIPSRRGSEQFF	TGTGCCTGGATCCCATCCCGGAGGGGAAGTGAGCAGTTCTTC
TRBJ2-7	TRBV6-1	NA	TRBD1	CASSERQGAYEQYF	TGTGCCAGCAGTGAGCGGCAGGGGGCGTACGAGCAGTACTTC
TRBJ1-5	TRBV7-6	NA	TRBD1	CASSSLTGAPQHF	TGTGCCAGCAGCTCCCTGACAGGGGCGCCCCAGCATTTT
TRBJ2-7	TRBV11-2	few	TRBD1	CASSLEVYRGKHEQYF	TGTGCCAGCAGCTTAGAAGTCTACAGGGGCAAACACGAGCAGTACTTC
TRBJ1-4	TRBV19	NA	NA	CASSITETEKLFF	TGTGCCAGTAGTATAACAGAAACTGAAAAACTGTTTTTT
TRBJ1-3	TRBV19	once	NA	CASREISGSGNTIYF	TGTGCCAGTAGGGAGATCTCAGGCTCTGGAAACACCATATATTTT
TRBJ2-3	TRBV19	NA	NA	CASNSGFVPDTQYF	TGTGCCAGTAACTCTGGGTTCGTCCCAGATACGCAGTATTTT
TRBJ1-2	TRBV9	NA	NA	CASNRGFYGYTF	TGTGCCAGCAATAGGGGTTTCTATGGCTACACCTTC
TRBJ2-1	TRBV7-8	NA	NA	CASSLGGTAYNEQFF	TGTGCCAGCAGCTTAGGGGGGACCGCCTACAATGAGCAGTTCTTC
TRBJ1-2	TRBV27	few	NA	CASSSGTPANYGYTF	TGTGCCAGCAGTTCTGGCACACCAGCTAACTATGGCTACACCTTC
TRBJ1-6	TRBV7-9	NA	NA	CASSLQGSLSPPHF	TGTGCCAGCAGCCTACAGGGTTCATTATCACCCCCCCACTTT
TRBJ2-2	TRBV19	NA	NA	CASSEVVTGELFF	TGTGCCAGTAGTGAAGTGGTTACGGGGGAGCTGTTTTTT
TRBJ2-1	TRBV18	NA	TRBD1	CASSLDRDNEQFF	TGTGCCAGCTCCCTTGACAGGGACAATGAGCAGTTCTTC
TRBJ2-3	TRBV2	NA	TRBD1	CASSDVIGDRGTDTQYF	TGTGCCAGCAGTGATGTAATAGGGGACAGAGGCACAGATACGCAGTATTTT
TRBJ1-2	TRBV7-9	NA	NA	CASSLLGNRITFRGGYTF	TGTGCCAGCAGCCTTCTGGGGAACCGGATAACATTTCGGGGAGGCTACACCTTC
TRBJ2-1	TRBV21-1	NA	NA	CASSKVWTSGGAYEQFF	TGTGCCAGCAGCAAAGTTTGGACTAGCGGGGGGGCCTATGAGCAGTTCTTC